This is a list of T cell receptor beta chains from one sample in a study of T cell clones after liver transplantation. Using immunoSEQ multiplex PCR, the repertoire was profiled, and TCRdb retains in-frame clones only, with some absent. The sample holds fewer than 50,000 clones, around 84% seen once. This specimen consisted of CD4+ T cells from blood, obtained 24 months after liver transplant. These receptors were taken from a human patient who received a liver transplant. Some T cells may be provided by the graft donor. CDR3s include the opening cysteine and the closing phenylalanine or tryptophan. Fields, in order: V gene, D gene, clone size, J gene, CDR3 protein, CDR3 DNA. The D gene is left open where the match is weak. Some rows have no size entry. The others give once, few or many, or a class for an expanded clone.

v_call: TRBV6-1; d_call: .; clone_size: .; j_call: TRBJ1-1; cdr3_aa: CASSEAGPAAEAFF; cdr3_nt: TGTGCCAGCAGTGAAGCGGGGCCAGCGGCTGAAGCTTTCTTT
v_call: TRBV5-1; d_call: .; clone_size: .; j_call: TRBJ1-2; cdr3_aa: CASSQTGNFGYTF; cdr3_nt: TGCGCCAGCAGCCAAACAGGAAATTTCGGCTACACCTTC
v_call: TRBV6-4; d_call: TRBD2; clone_size: .; j_call: TRBJ2-1; cdr3_aa: CASKRDASYNEQFF; cdr3_nt: TGTGCCAGCAAGCGGGACGCGTCATACAATGAGCAGTTCTTC
v_call: TRBV15; d_call: .; clone_size: .; j_call: TRBJ2-5; cdr3_aa: CATSRSVGGQETQYF; cdr3_nt: TGTGCCACCAGCAGGAGCGTCGGCGGACAAGAGACCCAGTACTTC
v_call: TRBV7-2; d_call: .; clone_size: .; j_call: TRBJ1-2; cdr3_aa: CASSPARGGSGYTF; cdr3_nt: TGTGCCAGCAGCCCCGCCCGGGGAGGTTCTGGCTACACCTTC
v_call: TRBV11-2; d_call: .; clone_size: .; j_call: TRBJ2-1; cdr3_aa: CASIFARDDEQFF; cdr3_nt: TGTGCCAGCATCTTTGCCCGGGACGATGAGCAGTTCTTC
v_call: TRBV7-8; d_call: .; clone_size: .; j_call: TRBJ1-2; cdr3_aa: CATGEWGNFGYTF; cdr3_nt: TGTGCCACCGGAGAGTGGGGAAACTTTGGCTACACCTTC
v_call: TRBV28; d_call: TRBD2; clone_size: .; j_call: TRBJ2-7; cdr3_aa: CASSLGEGAWHSYEQYF; cdr3_nt: TGTGCCAGCAGTTTGGGGGAGGGAGCGTGGCACTCCTACGAGCAGTACTTC
v_call: TRBV5-1; d_call: .; clone_size: .; j_call: TRBJ2-7; cdr3_aa: CASSLASSISSYEQYF; cdr3_nt: TGCGCCAGCAGCTTGGCCTCTTCGATAAGCTCCTACGAGCAGTACTTC
v_call: TRBV7-9; d_call: TRBD1; clone_size: .; j_call: TRBJ1-1; cdr3_aa: CASGKQGATEAFF; cdr3_nt: TGTGCCAGCGGCAAGCAGGGGGCCACTGAAGCTTTCTTT
v_call: TRBV6-1; d_call: TRBD1; clone_size: .; j_call: TRBJ1-5; cdr3_aa: CASRDRGEQPQHF; cdr3_nt: TGTGCCAGCAGGGACAGGGGGGAACAGCCCCAGCATTTT
v_call: TRBV6-5; d_call: TRBD2; clone_size: .; j_call: TRBJ2-1; cdr3_aa: CASSYGASGGRNEQFF; cdr3_nt: TGTGCCAGCAGTTATGGTGCTAGCGGGGGGAGGAATGAGCAGTTCTTC
v_call: TRBV19; d_call: TRBD1; clone_size: .; j_call: TRBJ2-3; cdr3_aa: CASRETGLDTQYF; cdr3_nt: TGTGCCAGTAGAGAGACAGGGTTAGATACGCAGTATTTT
v_call: TRBV6-5; d_call: TRBD1; clone_size: .; j_call: TRBJ1-1; cdr3_aa: CASRPDRDTEAFF; cdr3_nt: TGTGCCAGCAGACCCGACAGGGACACTGAAGCTTTCTTT
v_call: TRBV6-1; d_call: TRBD1; clone_size: once; j_call: TRBJ1-2; cdr3_aa: CASSGTGGYGYTF; cdr3_nt: TGTGCCAGCAGCGGTACAGGGGGCTATGGCTACACCTTC
v_call: TRBV9; d_call: TRBD1; clone_size: .; j_call: TRBJ2-5; cdr3_aa: CASSPRPGQGRETQYF; cdr3_nt: TGTGCCAGCAGCCCCCGCCCTGGACAGGGTCGAGAGACCCAGTACTTC
v_call: TRBV5-1; d_call: TRBD1; clone_size: .; j_call: TRBJ1-6; cdr3_aa: CASSRGEQGSNSPLHF; cdr3_nt: TGCGCCAGCAGCCGGGGCGAACAGGGGTCTAATTCACCCCTCCACTTT
v_call: TRBV7-3; d_call: TRBD2; clone_size: .; j_call: TRBJ2-2; cdr3_aa: CASSWKRGTGELFF; cdr3_nt: TGTGCCAGCAGCTGGAAGCGGGGGACCGGGGAGCTGTTTTTT
v_call: TRBV18; d_call: TRBD1; clone_size: .; j_call: TRBJ1-1; cdr3_aa: CASSPNFVQGGTEAFF; cdr3_nt: TGTGCCAGCTCACCAAATTTTGTACAGGGGGGTACTGAAGCTTTCTTT
v_call: TRBV7-3; d_call: .; clone_size: .; j_call: TRBJ2-2; cdr3_aa: CASSLEGSTGELFF; cdr3_nt: TGTGCCAGCAGCTTAGAGGGATCCACCGGGGAGCTGTTTTTT
v_call: TRBV7-3; d_call: TRBD2; clone_size: .; j_call: TRBJ2-5; cdr3_aa: CASSLGAGGTETQYF; cdr3_nt: TGTGCCAGCAGCTTAGGAGCGGGAGGTACTGAGACCCAGTACTTC
v_call: TRBV18; d_call: .; clone_size: .; j_call: TRBJ1-2; cdr3_aa: CASSPTANSNYGYTF; cdr3_nt: TGTGCCAGCTCACCAACAGCGAACTCTAACTATGGCTACACCTTC
v_call: TRBV5-1; d_call: TRBD1; clone_size: once; j_call: TRBJ1-1; cdr3_aa: CASSLLTGQGGNTEAFF; cdr3_nt: TGCGCCAGCAGCCTTCTCACCGGACAGGGAGGGAACACTGAAGCTTTCTTT
v_call: TRBV6-1; d_call: .; clone_size: .; j_call: TRBJ1-1; cdr3_aa: CASSAQGKNTEAFF; cdr3_nt: TGTGCCAGCAGCGCACAGGGCAAGAACACTGAAGCTTTCTTT
v_call: TRBV18; d_call: .; clone_size: once; j_call: TRBJ1-5; cdr3_aa: CASSPPGGLNQPQHF; cdr3_nt: TGTGCCAGCTCACCACCGGGTGGGCTCAATCAGCCCCAGCATTTT
v_call: TRBV7-9; d_call: .; clone_size: once; j_call: TRBJ2-5; cdr3_aa: CASSQQVLTGSKYF; cdr3_nt: TGTGCCAGCAGCCAACAGGTCCTCACGGGGTCCAAGTACTTC
v_call: TRBV5-6; d_call: TRBD1; clone_size: .; j_call: TRBJ1-1; cdr3_aa: CASSPPAGTGNTEAFF; cdr3_nt: TGTGCCAGCAGCCCCCCCGCAGGGACAGGGAACACTGAAGCTTTCTTT
v_call: TRBV27; d_call: .; clone_size: .; j_call: TRBJ2-6; cdr3_aa: CASSFFADRESGANVLTF; cdr3_nt: TGTGCCAGCAGTTTTTTCGCGGACAGAGAATCTGGGGCCAACGTCCTGACTTTC
v_call: TRBV7-8; d_call: TRBD2; clone_size: .; j_call: TRBJ2-1; cdr3_aa: CASSLREAKNEQFF; cdr3_nt: TGTGCCAGCAGCTTACGGGAGGCTAAAAATGAGCAGTTCTTC
v_call: TRBV7-2; d_call: TRBD1; clone_size: .; j_call: TRBJ2-7; cdr3_aa: CASSFRTGSISGSYEQYF; cdr3_nt: TGTGCCAGCAGCTTTCGGACAGGGTCGATAAGTGGATCCTACGAGCAGTACTTC
v_call: TRBV4-1; d_call: .; clone_size: .; j_call: TRBJ2-3; cdr3_aa: CASSQGGRRGSRRADTQYF; cdr3_nt: TGCGCCAGCAGCCAGGGGGGACGGCGAGGATCCAGAAGGGCAGATACGCAGTATTTT
v_call: TRBV30; d_call: .; clone_size: .; j_call: TRBJ2-6; cdr3_aa: CALRAASGANVLTF; cdr3_nt: TGTGCCTTGAGGGCGGCCTCTGGGGCCAACGTCCTGACTTTC
v_call: TRBV10-3; d_call: TRBD1; clone_size: .; j_call: TRBJ1-2; cdr3_aa: CAISDTDRASRGDGYTF; cdr3_nt: TGTGCCATCAGTGACACGGACAGGGCCTCACGGGGGGATGGCTACACCTTC
v_call: TRBV5-1; d_call: TRBD2; clone_size: .; j_call: TRBJ2-1; cdr3_aa: CASSRRPSGTDEQFF; cdr3_nt: TGCGCCAGCAGCCGGCGGCCTAGCGGGACCGATGAGCAGTTCTTC
v_call: TRBV27; d_call: TRBD2; clone_size: few; j_call: TRBJ2-3; cdr3_aa: CASSLEGAGATDTQYF; cdr3_nt: TGTGCCAGCAGTTTGGAAGGCGCGGGAGCGACGGATACGCAGTATTTT
v_call: TRBV19; d_call: .; clone_size: few; j_call: TRBJ2-5; cdr3_aa: CASSMRQEGGRETQYF; cdr3_nt: TGTGCCAGTAGTATGAGGCAGGAGGGAGGCCGCGAGACCCAGTACTTC
v_call: TRBV5-1; d_call: .; clone_size: .; j_call: TRBJ2-2; cdr3_aa: CASSLGQYTGELFF; cdr3_nt: TGCGCCAGCAGCTTGGGTCAGTACACCGGGGAGCTGTTTTTT
v_call: TRBV7-3; d_call: TRBD1; clone_size: .; j_call: TRBJ2-7; cdr3_aa: CASSPTGTGQYEQYF; cdr3_nt: TGTGCCAGCAGCCCAACCGGGACAGGACAATACGAGCAGTACTTC
v_call: TRBV19; d_call: TRBD2; clone_size: .; j_call: TRBJ2-1; cdr3_aa: CASSPKIGTSGSDEQFF; cdr3_nt: TGTGCCAGTAGTCCTAAGATAGGGACTAGCGGGAGCGATGAGCAGTTCTTC
v_call: TRBV5-1; d_call: TRBD2; clone_size: .; j_call: TRBJ2-7; cdr3_aa: CASSRLAGGEQYF; cdr3_nt: TGCGCCAGCAGCCGACTAGCGGGAGGCGAGCAGTACTTC
v_call: TRBV6-5; d_call: .; clone_size: .; j_call: TRBJ1-2; cdr3_aa: CASRRGGPLGYGYTF; cdr3_nt: TGTGCCAGCAGACGCGGGGGGCCTCTGGGCTATGGCTACACCTTC
v_call: TRBV19; d_call: .; clone_size: .; j_call: TRBJ1-5; cdr3_aa: CASATRTLSNQPQHF; cdr3_nt: TGTGCCAGTGCAACCCGAACCCTTAGCAATCAGCCCCAGCATTTT
v_call: TRBV7-3; d_call: TRBD2; clone_size: .; j_call: TRBJ2-2; cdr3_aa: CASSNPGTSGIGELFF; cdr3_nt: TGTGCCAGCAGTAACCCTGGGACTAGCGGGATCGGGGAGCTGTTTTTT
v_call: TRBV7-2; d_call: TRBD1; clone_size: .; j_call: TRBJ1-3; cdr3_aa: CASSPRTGMDTIYF; cdr3_nt: TGTGCCAGCAGCCCCAGGACAGGGATGGACACCATATATTTT
v_call: TRBV29-1; d_call: TRBD1; clone_size: .; j_call: TRBJ2-5; cdr3_aa: CSVTGTGVTQYF; cdr3_nt: TGCAGCGTTACAGGGACAGGGGTGACCCAGTACTTC
v_call: TRBV7-2; d_call: .; clone_size: .; j_call: TRBJ1-2; cdr3_aa: CASSPTHNYGYTF; cdr3_nt: TGTGCCAGCAGCCCGACACATAACTATGGCTACACCTTC
v_call: TRBV6-5; d_call: .; clone_size: .; j_call: TRBJ1-2; cdr3_aa: CASTRGGYGYTF; cdr3_nt: TGTGCCAGCACTAGGGGGGGGTACGGCTACACCTTC
v_call: TRBV18; d_call: .; clone_size: .; j_call: TRBJ2-3; cdr3_aa: CASSPRMKGTDTQYF; cdr3_nt: TGTGCCAGCTCACCGCGGATGAAGGGCACAGATACGCAGTATTTT
v_call: TRBV30; d_call: .; clone_size: few; j_call: TRBJ1-2; cdr3_aa: CACSRQYANYGYTF; cdr3_nt: TGTGCCTGCAGTAGACAGTATGCTAACTATGGCTACACCTTC
v_call: TRBV10-3; d_call: .; clone_size: .; j_call: TRBJ1-1; cdr3_aa: CAISRGSTEAFF; cdr3_nt: TGTGCCATCAGTAGGGGGAGCACTGAAGCTTTCTTT
v_call: TRBV5-1; d_call: .; clone_size: .; j_call: TRBJ2-1; cdr3_aa: CASSLVAGSNNEQFF; cdr3_nt: TGCGCCAGCAGCTTGGTTGCAGGGTCGAACAATGAGCAGTTCTTC
v_call: TRBV28; d_call: TRBD1; clone_size: .; j_call: TRBJ2-2; cdr3_aa: CATLPPVGQGAPDGELFF; cdr3_nt: TGTGCCACCCTACCCCCAGTCGGACAGGGGGCGCCGGACGGGGAGCTGTTTTTT
v_call: TRBV5-1; d_call: TRBD1; clone_size: .; j_call: TRBJ1-2; cdr3_aa: CASSTGQNPYGYTF; cdr3_nt: TGCGCCAGCAGCACGGGACAGAACCCCTATGGCTACACCTTC
v_call: TRBV7-2; d_call: .; clone_size: .; j_call: TRBJ1-4; cdr3_aa: CASSIRTAATNEKLFF; cdr3_nt: TGTGCCAGCAGCATCCGGACAGCTGCAACTAATGAAAAACTGTTTTTT
v_call: TRBV4-1; d_call: TRBD1; clone_size: .; j_call: TRBJ1-5; cdr3_aa: CASRTDRGGNQPQHF; cdr3_nt: TGCGCCAGCAGGACCGACAGGGGTGGCAATCAGCCCCAGCATTTT